The clone carrying this T cell receptor (beta chain) occurred a few times. Its antigen is as yet unknown. These data belong to a study of response to subunit inactivated influenza vaccine. V dropped 2 bases and J dropped 7 bases, with 14 bases sitting between them. The germline V gene has CDR1 LGHDT and CDR2 YNNKEL (reference sequence). The CDR3 has 15 amino acids. Study-wide points: The authors offered the suggestion that each seasonal influenza vaccination recruits few new T cells.

TCRdb independently ran MiXCR on the RT-PCR reads; one entry per CDR3 protein. The data show 400,000 to 650,000 distinct CDR3 sequences, roughly 7.9% seen once. The sample in question was PBMCs from blood, obtained roughly 24 months after vaccination. This sequence was found in a man aged 45 to 75 who received an inactivated influenza vaccine. This chain connects TRBV3-1 to TRBJ1-4; D is uncertain. The DNA of the CDR3 is TGTGCCAGCAGCCAATTTAACGTCAAGGGTGAAAAACTGTTTTTT. This sequence encodes CASSQFNVKGEKLFF. Full variable domain (outside the CDR3, taken from reference TRBV3-1 and TRBJ1-4): DTAVSQTPKYLVTQMGNDKSIKCEQNLGHDTMYWYKQDSKKFLKIMFSYNNKELIINETVPNRFSPKSPDKAHLNLHINSLELGDSAVYFCASSQFNVKGEKLFFGSGTQLSVL.